These 2 T cell receptor beta chains were all obtained from the same sample, sequenced in a study of human T cells and chemical hapten exposure. Regarding time point: patch test 2, 6 weeks after DPC sensitization. Treatment indicated: therapeutic diphenylcyclopropenone sensitization with weekly scalp DPC. TCRdb re-called the RACE reads through MiXCR, storing one row per CDR3 protein. The sample holds about 380,000 distinct CDR3 sequences, about 6.9% seen once. Material: whole blood, obtained in connection with sensitization to the hapten diphenylcyclopropenone (DPC). These receptor sequences come from a woman aged 18 to 35 with alopecia areata. Some clones in this sample may be carry-over from other donors' samples.

This clonotype came up many times. The chain links TRBV7-2 to TRBJ1-6; no clear D. CDR3 length equals 13 residues. Germline-derived CDR1 and CDR2 are SGHTA and FQGNSA. V lost 5 bases, J lost 11 bases, and 13 bases lay in between. The CDR3 reads CASSPVIEAPLHF. CDR3 DNA: TGTGCCAGCAGCCCGGTGATAGAAGCACCCCTCCACTTT. Full variable domain (missing parts from reference TRBV7-2 and TRBJ1-6): GAGVSQSPSNKVTEKGKDVELRCDPISGHTALYWYRQSLGQGLEFLIYFQGNSAPDKSGLPSDRFSAERTGGSVSTLTIQRTQQEDSAVYLCASSPVIEAPLHFGNGTRLTVT.

The chain recombines TRBV4-3 with TRBJ1-2, with 7 bases that match TRBD1. The CDR3 sequence is 16 residues long. CDR1 is LGHNA, CDR2 YSLEER, per germline. J was trimmed by 5 bases and V by 0 bases; bases with no gene match: 9. The CDR3 DNA sequence: TGCGCCAGCAGCCAAGATTGGGCAGGGGGGCCTTATGGCTACACCTTC. Its protein is CASSQDWAGGPYGYTF.